The 13 T cell receptor beta chains below come from one sample, sequenced in a study of shared clonotypes between healthy human individuals. Using immunoSEQ multiplex PCR, the repertoire was profiled, and TCRdb retains in-frame clones only, with some absent. The sample carries 470,000 or so clones, over 70% recorded once. Input material: PBMCs. These receptors originate from a woman in her thirties or forties in good health. Some clones in this sample may be carry-over from other donors' samples.

This clone was counted a single time. This chain links TRBV13 with TRBJ2-1; D gene unclear. Trimming took 3 bases from V and 6 from J, leaving 18 bases between them. CDR3 size: 16 residues. CDR1 is PRHDT and CDR2 is FYEKMQ in the germline V gene (reference sequence). The CDR3 region has the DNA TGTGCCAGCAGCTTGAGAGGACCCAGGACCGTCAATGAGCAGTTCTTC. Its translation: CASSLRGPRTVNEQFF.

The chain recombines TRBV11-1 with TRBJ2-2; D gene unclear. Germline V CDR1 and CDR2: SGHAT, FQDESV (reference sequence). The V end lost 1 base, the J end lost 9 bases, and 12 bases lay between the germline ends. The CDR3 contains 14 residues. CDR3 sequence: CASSLGAARRELFF. The CDR3 DNA follows: TGTGCCAGCAGCTTAGGCGCGGCCAGGAGGGAGCTGTTTTTT.

The count of this clone is one. This likely came from a read error, as a far larger clone is one base away. The rearrangement joins TRBV27 to TRBJ2-7; D is ambiguous. Per germline, CDR1 MNHEY and CDR2 SMNVEV (reference sequence). The CDR3 extends over 11 amino acids. The DNA for the CDR3 is TGTGCCAGCAGTTCGGGCTACGAGCGGTACTTC. The encoded protein is CASSSGYERYF.

The chain combines TRBV18 with TRBJ1-2; D is unclear. CDR1 is KGHSH, CDR2 LQKENI, per germline. Between the trimmed V and J ends, which lost 2 bases and 0 bases, there was a span of 10 bases. The CDR3 contains 15 residues. Here the CDR3 DNA reads TGTGCCAGCTCACCAGCGGCAGCCTCTAACTATGGCTACACCTTC. This gives the protein CASSPAAASNYGYTF.

This rearrangement joins TRBV7-9 to TRBJ2-2, with D perhaps matching TRBD2 (5 bases). Trimming took off 2 bases at V and 4 bases at J, with 8 bases between the two ends. This CDR3 has 14 amino acids. CDR1 and CDR2 (germline): SEHNR, FQNEAQ (reference sequence). The CDR3 is CASSLRGSTGELFF. In DNA, the CDR3 is TGTGCCAGCAGCTTACGAGGGAGCACCGGGGAGCTGTTTTTT.

This chain connects TRBV13 to TRBJ2-4; no firm D call. CDR3 length equals 16 residues. CDR1 and CDR2 from the germline V gene are PRHDT and FYEKMQ (reference sequence). The V end lost 0 bases, the J end lost 0 bases, and 9 bases lay between the germline ends. In nucleotides, the CDR3 is TGTGCCAGCAGCTTAGGGGGCCTGCTAGCCAAAAACATTCAGTACTTC. Translating gives CASSLGGLLAKNIQYF. Variable domain in full (rest from reference TRBV13 and TRBJ2-4): AAGVIQSPRHLIKEKRETATLKCYPIPRHDTVYWYQQGPGQDPQFLISFYEKMQSDKGSIPDRFSAQQFSDYHSELNMSSLELGDSALYFCASSLGGLLAKNIQYFGAGTRLSVL.

J is TRBJ1-1 and V is TRBV18; D possibly corresponds to TRBD1 (5 bases). Germline CDR1 is KGHSH and CDR2 is LQKENI. With 4 bases removed from V and 0 bases from J, the gap between germline ends came to 15 bases. CDR3 length equals 16 residues. Here the CDR3 DNA reads TGTGCCAGCTCACGAGGGCAGGGATCTCTGAACACTGAAGCTTTCTTT. Its translation: CASSRGQGSLNTEAFF.

CDR3 sequence reads: CASSLGTSQETQYF. DNA of the CDR3: TGTGCCAGCAGCTTAGGTACTAGCCAAGAGACCCAGTACTTC. The chain employs TRBV7-2 and TRBJ2-5; TRBD2 is a possible D gene (5 bases). The germline CDR1 and CDR2 sequences are SGHTA and FQGNSA. The V end was cut by 1 base, the J end by 1 base, with 7 bases between. The CDR3 consists of 14 residues.

The chain couples TRBV4-1 to TRBJ2-7; D is unresolved. From germline, CDR1 is MGHRA and CDR2 YSYEKL. The germline V and J ends were trimmed by 0 bases and 3 bases, with 15 bases remaining between them. The CDR3 covers 16 residues. The CDR3 bases are TGCGCCAGCAGCCAAGAGGCGCACCCAACCTACTACGAGCAGTACTTC. It specifies CASSQEAHPTYYEQYF.

Remarks on this clone: A far larger clone is one base from this, pointing to a likely read error. The rearrangement joins TRBV20-1 to TRBJ2-7; D unclear. The germline CDR1 and CDR2 sequences are DFQATT and SNEGSKA (reference sequence). The CDR3 runs 11 residues. V was shortened by 5 bases and J by 3 bases, with 8 bases between the two germline ends. CDR3 sequence reads: CSARGNYEQYF. The DNA for the CDR3 is TGCAGTGCTCGTGGAAACTACGAGCAGTACTTC.

The rearrangement joins TRBV9 to TRBJ2-2; possibly TRBD2 for D (6 bases). This CDR3 contains 16 residues. The germline V gene has CDR1 SGDLS and CDR2 YYNGEE. Trimming took 2 bases from V and 5 from J, leaving 16 bases between them. CDR3 loop: CASSVGRLGGTGELFF. The CDR3 nucleotides are TGTGCCAGCAGCGTTGGGCGCCTGGGGGGAACCGGGGAGCTGTTTTTT.

Points on this clone: This CDR3 is missing its conserved last phenylalanine or tryptophan, likely due to a read error. No DNA is shown, since the ends of the CDR3 on it are uncertain; the CDR3 is the one TCRdb lists. The V gene is TRBV1, the J gene TRBJ1-1; the table's D call TRBD1 went unverified against the DNA. TRBV1 is deemed a pseudogene. The CDR3 spans 15 residues, counting both ends. CDR3 residues: CTSSQEDRGNTEAFL.

This chain uses TRBV4-2 with TRBJ2-7, with 14 bases fitting TRBD2. CDR1 is LGHNA and CDR2 is YNFKEQ in the germline V gene. The CDR3 contains 18 residues. J was trimmed by 4 bases and V by 0 bases; bases with no gene match: 8. The CDR3 bases are TGTGCCAGCAGCCAAGAGGTCCCCGGGACTAGCGGGAGTTACGAGCAGTACTTC. It is translated as CASSQEVPGTSGSYEQYF.